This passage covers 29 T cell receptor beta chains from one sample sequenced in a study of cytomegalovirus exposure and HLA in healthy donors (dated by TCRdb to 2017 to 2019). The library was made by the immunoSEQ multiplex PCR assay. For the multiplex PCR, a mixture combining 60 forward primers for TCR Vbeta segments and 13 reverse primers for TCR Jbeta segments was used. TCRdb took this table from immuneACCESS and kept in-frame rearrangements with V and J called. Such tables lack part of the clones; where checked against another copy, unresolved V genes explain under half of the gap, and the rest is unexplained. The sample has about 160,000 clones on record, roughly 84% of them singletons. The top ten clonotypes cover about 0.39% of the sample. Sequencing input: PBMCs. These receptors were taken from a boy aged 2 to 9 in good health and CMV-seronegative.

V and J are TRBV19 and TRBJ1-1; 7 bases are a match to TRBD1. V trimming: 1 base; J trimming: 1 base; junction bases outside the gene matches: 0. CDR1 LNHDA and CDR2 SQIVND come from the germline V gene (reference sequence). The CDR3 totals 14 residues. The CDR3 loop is CASSIGQGNTEAFF. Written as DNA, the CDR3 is TGTGCCAGTAGTATAGGACAGGGGAACACTGAAGCTTTCTTT.

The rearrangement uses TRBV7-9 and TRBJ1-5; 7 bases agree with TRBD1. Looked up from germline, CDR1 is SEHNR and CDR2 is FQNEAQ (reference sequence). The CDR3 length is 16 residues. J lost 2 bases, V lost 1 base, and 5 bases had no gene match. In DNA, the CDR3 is TGTGCCAGCAGCTTAGACAGGGGAAGCGGCAATCAGCCCCAGCATTTT. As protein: CASSLDRGSGNQPQHF.

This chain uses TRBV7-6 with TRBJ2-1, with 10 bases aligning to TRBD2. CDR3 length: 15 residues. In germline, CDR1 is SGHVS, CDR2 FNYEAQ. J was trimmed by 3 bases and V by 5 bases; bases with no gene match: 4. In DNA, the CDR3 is TGTGCCAGCAGCACTAGCGGGAATTTCTACAATGAGCAGTTCTTC. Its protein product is CASSTSGNFYNEQFF.

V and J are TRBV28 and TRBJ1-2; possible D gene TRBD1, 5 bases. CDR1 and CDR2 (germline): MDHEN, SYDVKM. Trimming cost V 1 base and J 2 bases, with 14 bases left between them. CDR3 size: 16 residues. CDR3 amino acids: CASSLYGQGGNYGYTF. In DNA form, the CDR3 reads TGTGCCAGCAGTTTATACGGGCAGGGAGGGAACTATGGCTACACCTTC.

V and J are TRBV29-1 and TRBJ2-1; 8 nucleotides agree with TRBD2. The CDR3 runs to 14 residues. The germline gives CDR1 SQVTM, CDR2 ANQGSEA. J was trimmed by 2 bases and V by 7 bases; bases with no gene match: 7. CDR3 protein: CSAGGGLAYNEQFF. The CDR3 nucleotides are TGCAGCGCCGGGGGGGGACTAGCCTACAATGAGCAGTTCTTC.

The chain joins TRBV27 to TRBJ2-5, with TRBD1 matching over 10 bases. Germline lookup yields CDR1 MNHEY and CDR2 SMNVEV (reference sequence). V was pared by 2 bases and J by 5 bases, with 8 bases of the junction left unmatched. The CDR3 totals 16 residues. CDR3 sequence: CASSLRPGQGGETQYF. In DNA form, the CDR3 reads TGTGCCAGCAGTTTACGGCCCGGACAGGGGGGCGAGACCCAGTACTTC.

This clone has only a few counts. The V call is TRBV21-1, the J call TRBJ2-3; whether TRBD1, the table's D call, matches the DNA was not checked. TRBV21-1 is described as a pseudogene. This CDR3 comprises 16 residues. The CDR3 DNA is TGTGCCAGCAGCAAAGGTGGGGCAGGGGGCCTAGATACGCAGTATTTT. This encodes CASSKGGAGGLDTQYF.

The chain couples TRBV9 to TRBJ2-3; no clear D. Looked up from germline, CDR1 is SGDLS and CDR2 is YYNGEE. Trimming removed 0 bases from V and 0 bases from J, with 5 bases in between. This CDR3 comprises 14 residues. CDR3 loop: CASSVAVSTDTQYF. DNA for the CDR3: TGTGCCAGCAGCGTAGCGGTGAGCACAGATACGCAGTATTTT. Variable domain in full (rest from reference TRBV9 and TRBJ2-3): DSGVTQTPKHLITATGQRVTLRCSPRSGDLSVYWYQQSLDQGLQFLIQYYNGEERAKGNILERFSAQQFPDLHSELNLSSLELGDSALYFCASSVAVSTDTQYFGPGTRLTVL.

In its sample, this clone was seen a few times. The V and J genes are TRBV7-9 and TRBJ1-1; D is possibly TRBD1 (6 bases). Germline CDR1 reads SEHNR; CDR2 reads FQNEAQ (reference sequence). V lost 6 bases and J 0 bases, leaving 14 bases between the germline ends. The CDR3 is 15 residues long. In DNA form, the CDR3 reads TGTGCCAGCAGTCACGAGGGGGGGATGAACACTGAAGCTTTCTTT. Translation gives CASSHEGGMNTEAFF.

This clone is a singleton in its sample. CDR3 DNA: TGCGCCAGCAGCTTGTTTAGCTACAATGAGCAGTTCTTC. The encoded protein is CASSLFSYNEQFF. The chain is built from TRBV5-1 and TRBJ2-1, with D uncertain. From germline, CDR1 is SGHRS and CDR2 YFSETQ. The CDR3 runs to 13 residues. Trimming took 1 base from V and 3 from J, leaving 5 bases between them. Full variable domain (outside the CDR3, taken from reference TRBV5-1 and TRBJ2-1): KAGVTQTPRYLIKTRGQQVTLSCSPISGHRSVSWYQQTPGQGLQFLFEYFSETQRNKGNFPGRFSGRQFSNSRSEMNVSTLELGDSALYLCASSLFSYNEQFFGPGTRLTVL.

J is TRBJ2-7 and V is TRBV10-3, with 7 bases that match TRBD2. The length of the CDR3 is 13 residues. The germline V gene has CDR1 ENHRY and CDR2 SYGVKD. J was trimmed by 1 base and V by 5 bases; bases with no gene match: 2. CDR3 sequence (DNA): TGTGCCATCAGTCCGGGACTATCCTACGAGCAGTACTTC. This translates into CAISPGLSYEQYF.

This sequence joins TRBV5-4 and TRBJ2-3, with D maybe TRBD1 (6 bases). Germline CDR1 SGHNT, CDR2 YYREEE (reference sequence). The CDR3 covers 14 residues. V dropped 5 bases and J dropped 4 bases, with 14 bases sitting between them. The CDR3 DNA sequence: TGTGCCAGCAGGAGGAGCAGGGGCTCAGATACGCAGTATTTT. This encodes CASRRSRGSDTQYF.

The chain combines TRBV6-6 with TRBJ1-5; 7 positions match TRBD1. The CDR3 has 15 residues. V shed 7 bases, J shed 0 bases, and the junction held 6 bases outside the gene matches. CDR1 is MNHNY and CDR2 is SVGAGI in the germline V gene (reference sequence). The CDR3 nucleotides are TGTGCCAGCACCCCAGGGGGGTATAGCAATCAGCCCCAGCATTTT. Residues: CASTPGGYSNQPQHF.

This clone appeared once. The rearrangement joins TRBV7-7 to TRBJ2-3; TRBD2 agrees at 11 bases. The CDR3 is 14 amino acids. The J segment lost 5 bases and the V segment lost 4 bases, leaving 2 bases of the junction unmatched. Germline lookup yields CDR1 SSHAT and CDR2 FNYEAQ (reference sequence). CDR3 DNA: TGTGCCAGCAGCTCCGGACTAGCGGGAGATACGCAGTATTTT. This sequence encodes CASSSGLAGDTQYF. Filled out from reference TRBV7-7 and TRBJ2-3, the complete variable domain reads GAGVSQSPRYKVTKRGQDVTLRCDPISSHATLYWYQQALGQGPEFLTYFNYEAQPDKSGLPSDRFSAERPEGSISTLTIQRTEQRDSAMYRCASSSGLAGDTQYFGPGTRLTVL.

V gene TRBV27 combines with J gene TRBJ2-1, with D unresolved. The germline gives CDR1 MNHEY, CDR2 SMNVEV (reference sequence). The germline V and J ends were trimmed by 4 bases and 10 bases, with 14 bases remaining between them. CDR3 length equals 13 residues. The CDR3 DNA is TGTGCCAGCAGTTATGTGAGTTCGAAGGAGCAGTTCTTC. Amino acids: CASSYVSSKEQFF.

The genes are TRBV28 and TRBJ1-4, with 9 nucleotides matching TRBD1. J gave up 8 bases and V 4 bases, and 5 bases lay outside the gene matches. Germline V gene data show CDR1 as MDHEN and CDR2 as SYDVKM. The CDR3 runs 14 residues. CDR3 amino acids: CASSYTGGGEKLFF. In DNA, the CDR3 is TGTGCCAGCAGTTATACAGGGGGCGGGGAAAAACTGTTTTTT.

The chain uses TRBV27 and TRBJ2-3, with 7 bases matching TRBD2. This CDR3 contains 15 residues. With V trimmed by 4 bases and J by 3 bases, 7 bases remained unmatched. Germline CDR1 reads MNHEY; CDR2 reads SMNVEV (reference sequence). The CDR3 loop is CASSYQAGTTDTQYF. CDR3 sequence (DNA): TGTGCCAGCAGTTATCAAGCGGGAACGACAGATACGCAGTATTTT.

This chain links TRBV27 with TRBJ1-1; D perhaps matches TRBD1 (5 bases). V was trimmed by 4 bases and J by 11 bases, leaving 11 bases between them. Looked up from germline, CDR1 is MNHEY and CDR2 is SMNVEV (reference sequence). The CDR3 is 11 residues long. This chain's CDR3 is CASSSTGGAFF. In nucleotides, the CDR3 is TGTGCCAGCAGTTCAACAGGTGGGGCTTTCTTT.

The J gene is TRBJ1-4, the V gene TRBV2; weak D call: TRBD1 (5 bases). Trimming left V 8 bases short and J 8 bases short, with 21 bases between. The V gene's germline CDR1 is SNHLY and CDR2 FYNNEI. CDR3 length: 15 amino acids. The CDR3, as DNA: TGTGCCAGCGACCGTCAAAGCAGGGTAGGAGAAAAACTGTTTTTT. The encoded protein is CASDRQSRVGEKLFF. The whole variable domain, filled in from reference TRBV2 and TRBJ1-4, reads EPEVTQTPSHQVTQMGQEVILRCVPISNHLYFYWYRQILGQKVEFLVSFYNNEISEKSEIFDDQFSVERPDGSNFTLKIRSTKLEDSAMYFCASDRQSRVGEKLFFGSGTQLSVL.

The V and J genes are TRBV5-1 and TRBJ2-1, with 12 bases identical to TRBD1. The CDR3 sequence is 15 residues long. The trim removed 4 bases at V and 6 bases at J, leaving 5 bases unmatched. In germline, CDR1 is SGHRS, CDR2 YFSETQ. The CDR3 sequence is CASSPGQGASNEQFF. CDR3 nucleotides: TGCGCCAGCAGCCCGGGACAGGGGGCCTCCAATGAGCAGTTCTTC.

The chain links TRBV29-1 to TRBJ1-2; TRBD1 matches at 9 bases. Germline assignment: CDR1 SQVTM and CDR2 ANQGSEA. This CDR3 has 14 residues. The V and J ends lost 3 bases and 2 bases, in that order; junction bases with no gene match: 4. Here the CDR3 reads CSVDGTGKNYGYTF. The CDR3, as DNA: TGCAGCGTTGATGGGACAGGGAAAAACTATGGCTACACCTTC.

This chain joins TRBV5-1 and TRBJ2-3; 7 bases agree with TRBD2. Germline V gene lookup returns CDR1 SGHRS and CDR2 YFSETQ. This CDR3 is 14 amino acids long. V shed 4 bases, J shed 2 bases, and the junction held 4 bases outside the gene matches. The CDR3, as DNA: TGCGCCAGCAGCCAGAGACTAGCCACAGATACGCAGTATTTT. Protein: CASSQRLATDTQYF.

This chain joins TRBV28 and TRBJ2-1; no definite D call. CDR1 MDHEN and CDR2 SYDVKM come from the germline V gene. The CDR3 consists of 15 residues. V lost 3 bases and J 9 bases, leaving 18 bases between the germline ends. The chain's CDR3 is CASSFLTDPVGEQFF. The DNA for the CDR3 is TGTGCCAGCAGTTTCCTTACAGATCCCGTAGGTGAGCAGTTCTTC.

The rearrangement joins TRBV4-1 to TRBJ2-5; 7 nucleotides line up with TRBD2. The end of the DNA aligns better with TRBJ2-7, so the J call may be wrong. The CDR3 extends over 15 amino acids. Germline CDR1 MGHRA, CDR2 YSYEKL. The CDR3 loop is CASSQVPGTMYEQYF. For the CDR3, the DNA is TGCGCCAGCAGCCAAGTTCCCGGGACTATGTACGAGCAGTACTTC.

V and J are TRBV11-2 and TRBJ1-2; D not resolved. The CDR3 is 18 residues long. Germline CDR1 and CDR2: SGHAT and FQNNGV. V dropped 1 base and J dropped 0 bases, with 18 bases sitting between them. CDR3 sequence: CASSLVLSDGLTNYGYTF. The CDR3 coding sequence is TGTGCCAGCAGCTTAGTCCTCTCAGACGGACTAACTAACTATGGCTACACCTTC.

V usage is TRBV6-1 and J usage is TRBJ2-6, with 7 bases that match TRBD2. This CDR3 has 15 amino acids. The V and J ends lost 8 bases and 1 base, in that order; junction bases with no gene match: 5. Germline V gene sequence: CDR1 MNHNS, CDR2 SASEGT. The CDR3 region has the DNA TGTGCCAGCTACTTCGGGGGGTCTGGGGCCAACGTCCTGACTTTC. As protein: CASYFGGSGANVLTF.

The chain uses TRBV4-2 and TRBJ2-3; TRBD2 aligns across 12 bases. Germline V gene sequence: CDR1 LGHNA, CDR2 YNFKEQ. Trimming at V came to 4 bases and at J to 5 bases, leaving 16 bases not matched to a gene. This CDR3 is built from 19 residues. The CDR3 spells CASSLLTGGPSGRVDTQYF. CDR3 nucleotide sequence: TGTGCCAGCAGCCTTCTCACAGGAGGGCCTAGCGGGAGGGTAGATACGCAGTATTTT.

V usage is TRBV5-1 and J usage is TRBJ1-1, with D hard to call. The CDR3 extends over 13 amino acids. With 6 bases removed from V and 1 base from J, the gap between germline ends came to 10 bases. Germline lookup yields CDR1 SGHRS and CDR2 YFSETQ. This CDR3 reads CASTPEGNTEAFF. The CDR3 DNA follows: TGCGCCAGCACCCCGGAGGGGAACACTGAAGCTTTCTTT. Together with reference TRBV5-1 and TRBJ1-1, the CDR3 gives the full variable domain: KAGVTQTPRYLIKTRGQQVTLSCSPISGHRSVSWYQQTPGQGLQFLFEYFSETQRNKGNFPGRFSGRQFSNSRSEMNVSTLELGDSALYLCASTPEGNTEAFFGQGTRLTVV.

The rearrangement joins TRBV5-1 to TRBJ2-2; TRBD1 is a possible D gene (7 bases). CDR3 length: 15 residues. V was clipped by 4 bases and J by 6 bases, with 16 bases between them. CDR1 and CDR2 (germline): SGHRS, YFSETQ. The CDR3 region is CASSDTSRGAGELFF. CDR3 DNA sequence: TGCGCCAGCAGCGATACTTCCAGGGGGGCCGGGGAGCTGTTTTTT. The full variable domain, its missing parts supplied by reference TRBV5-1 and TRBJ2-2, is KAGVTQTPRYLIKTRGQQVTLSCSPISGHRSVSWYQQTPGQGLQFLFEYFSETQRNKGNFPGRFSGRQFSNSRSEMNVSTLELGDSALYLCASSDTSRGAGELFFGEGSRLTVL.